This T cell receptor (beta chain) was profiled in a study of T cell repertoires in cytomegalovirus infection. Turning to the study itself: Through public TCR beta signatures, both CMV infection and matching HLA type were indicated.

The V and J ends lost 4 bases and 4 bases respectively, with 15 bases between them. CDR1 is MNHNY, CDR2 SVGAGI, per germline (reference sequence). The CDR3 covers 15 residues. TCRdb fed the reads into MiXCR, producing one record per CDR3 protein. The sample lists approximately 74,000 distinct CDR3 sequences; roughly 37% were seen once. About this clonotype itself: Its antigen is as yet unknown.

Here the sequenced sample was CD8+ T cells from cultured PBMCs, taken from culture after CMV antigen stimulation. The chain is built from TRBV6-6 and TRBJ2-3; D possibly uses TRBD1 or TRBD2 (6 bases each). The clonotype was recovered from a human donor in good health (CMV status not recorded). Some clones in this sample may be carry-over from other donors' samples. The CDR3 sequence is CASSLDWGASDTQYF. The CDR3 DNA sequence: TGTGCCAGCAGTTTGGATTGGGGGGCTTCAGATACGCAGTATTTT.